In its sample, the clone carrying this T cell receptor (beta chain) was seen many times. Its antigen is not known. These data come from a study of glioma-infiltrating T cells. Amplification of TCR alpha and beta CDR3 regions from RNA used iRepertoire nested multiplex PCR. TCRdb called the multiplex PCR reads again in MiXCR, with one record for every CDR3 protein. The sample has around 100,000 distinct CDR3 sequences, about 30% seen once. General study results and limits: CDR3 overlap between tissue and blood was very small. Tissue-blood divergence was below expectation in non-neoplastic patients, above in gliomas.

This CDR3 has 13 amino acids. The V and J ends lost 3 bases and 6 bases, in that order; junction bases with no gene match: 5. Germline values: CDR1 DFQATT, CDR2 SNEGSKA (reference sequence). This sequence was found in a human donor with low-grade glioma or glioblastoma, undergoing nonglioma brain surgery, or in good health (not recorded which). The chain is built from TRBV20-1 and TRBJ1-2, with 9 bases identical to TRBD1. The specimen was glioma tissue, nonneoplastic brain tissue, or PBMCs (not recorded which). The CDR3 sequence: CSASAGTGHGYTF. CDR3 bases: TGCAGTGCTAGCGCCGGGACAGGGCATGGCTACACCTTC.